Below, 25 T cell receptor beta chains from the same sample are listed, as sequenced in a study of CD8 T cells in Susac syndrome. The RNA, about 0.45 to 1 ug, was put through reverse transcription using random hexamers. TCRdb processed the immunoSEQ multiplex PCR reads anew with MiXCR; each CDR3 protein has one entry. The sample carries hundreds of thousands of distinct CDR3 sequences, 95% recorded once. Material for sequencing was CD4+ T cells from PBMCs. These receptors came from a human donor with multiple sclerosis.

The chain combines TRBV20-1 with TRBJ2-5; TRBD1 might be the D (7 bases). Germline values: CDR1 DFQATT, CDR2 SNEGSKA (reference sequence). Trimming took 4 bases from V and 5 from J, leaving 11 bases between them. CDR3 length equals 12 residues. The CDR3 spells CSAKTGRETQYF. The CDR3 DNA is TGCAGTGCTAAGACAGGGAGGGAGACCCAGTACTTC.

V is TRBV19 and J is TRBJ2-5; TRBD1 aligns across 7 bases. V was clipped by 5 bases and J by 2 bases; unmatched bases: 5. The CDR3 totals 14 residues. Germline CDR1 LNHDA, CDR2 SQIVND (reference sequence). The CDR3: CASSSTGMQETQYF. CDR3 coding DNA: TGTGCCAGTAGTTCGACAGGGATGCAAGAGACCCAGTACTTC. Using reference TRBV19 and TRBJ2-5 for the parts outside the CDR3, the full variable domain is DGGITQSPKYLFRKEGQNVTLSCEQNLNHDAMYWYRQDPGQGLRLIYYSQIVNDFQKGDIAEGYSVSREKKESFPLTVTSAQKNPTAFYLCASSSTGMQETQYFGPGTRLLVL.

V gene TRBV1 combines with J gene TRBJ2-1; TRBD2, the D gene given by the table, was not confirmed from the DNA. TRBV1 corresponds to a pseudogene. The CDR3 is 17 residues long. The CDR3 protein is CTSSQDKRTSGFNEQFF. CDR3 DNA sequence: TGCACCAGCAGCCAAGATAAACGGACTAGCGGGTTCAATGAGCAGTTCTTC.

The chain employs TRBV3-1 and TRBJ2-1; a weak D match, TRBD1 (7 bases). Germline V lookup: CDR1 LGHDT, CDR2 YNNKEL (reference sequence). The CDR3 is 14 residues long. V dropped 1 base and J dropped 7 bases, with 11 bases sitting between them. The CDR3 DNA reads as TGTGCCAGCAGCCAAGTCTCAGGGGGGAATGAGCAGTTCTTC. Amino acids: CASSQVSGGNEQFF.

This chain links TRBV27 with TRBJ2-2; TRBD1 is a possible D gene (5 bases). CDR1 MNHEY and CDR2 SMNVEV come from the germline V gene (reference sequence). The length of the CDR3 is 15 residues. V was pared by 3 bases and J by 9 bases, with 17 bases between. The CDR3 is CASSFFQQGRRELFF. CDR3 coding DNA: TGTGCCAGCAGTTTTTTTCAGCAGGGCCGAAGGGAGCTGTTTTTT.

V and J are TRBV20-1 and TRBJ1-2; a possible D gene is TRBD1 (6 bases). Germline CDR1 and CDR2: DFQATT and SNEGSKA (reference sequence). The length of the CDR3 is 13 residues. V was cut by 6 bases and J by 2 bases, with 13 bases left in between. CDR3 protein: CSAPDSNNYGYTF. The CDR3 region has the DNA TGCAGTGCACCGGACAGCAACAACTATGGCTACACCTTC.

This chain connects TRBV20-1 to TRBJ2-7, with D uncertain. CDR3 size: 11 residues. The germline CDR1 and CDR2 sequences are DFQATT and SNEGSKA (reference sequence). Trimming pared 0 bases from V and 9 bases from J, leaving 9 bases between. The CDR3 sequence is CSARDVQLQYF. For the CDR3, the DNA is TGCAGTGCTAGAGATGTCCAGTTGCAGTACTTC.

The rearrangement links TRBV3-1 to TRBJ2-1; the D gene is possibly TRBD1 (6 bases). Germline CDR1 LGHDT, CDR2 YNNKEL (reference sequence). The CDR3 loop spans 14 amino acids. V was cut by 1 base and J by 6 bases, with 10 bases left in between. The CDR3 reads CASSQGQVGNEQFF. Written as DNA, the CDR3 is TGTGCCAGCAGCCAAGGACAGGTTGGCAATGAGCAGTTCTTC.

This clonotype has a single count. The chain links TRBV20-1 to TRBJ2-2; 9 bases map to TRBD2. CDR3 length: 14 amino acids. CDR1 and CDR2 (germline): DFQATT, SNEGSKA (reference sequence). V shed 2 bases, J shed 6 bases, and the junction held 4 bases outside the gene matches. The CDR3 region has the DNA TGCAGTGCTAGAATAGCGGGAGTAGCCGGGGAGCTGTTTTTT. It specifies CSARIAGVAGELFF.

The rearrangement joins TRBV30 to TRBJ2-7; 11 bases map to TRBD2. Per germline, CDR1 GTSNPN and CDR2 SVGIG (reference sequence). J lost 5 bases, V lost 5 bases, and 8 bases had no gene match. CDR3 size: 14 residues. CDR3 bases: TGTGCCTGGGTCCTAGCGGGAGGTAATCACGAGCAGTACTTC. Translating it yields CAWVLAGGNHEQYF.

The rearrangement joins TRBV5-6 to TRBJ1-5; D unresolved. Germline V gene sequence: CDR1 SGHDT, CDR2 YYEEEE. The CDR3 contains 13 residues. V was cut by 1 base and J by 9 bases, with 11 bases left in between. The CDR3 is CASSLLSRGPQHF. The CDR3 region has the DNA TGTGCCAGCAGCTTGCTCTCCCGGGGGCCCCAGCATTTT.

The chain couples TRBV2 to TRBJ2-7; D is possibly TRBD1 (6 bases). CDR1 and CDR2 from the germline V gene are SNHLY and FYNNEI. This CDR3 spans 15 amino acids. V lost 6 bases and J lost 1, with 16 bases in between. CDR3 residues: CASRLRGDGSYEQYF. The CDR3 nucleotides read TGTGCCAGCAGACTCAGGGGAGATGGGTCCTACGAGCAGTACTTC. The whole variable domain, remainder taken from reference TRBV2 and TRBJ2-7, is EPEVTQTPSHQVTQMGQEVILRCVPISNHLYFYWYRQILGQKVEFLVSFYNNEISEKSEIFDDQFSVERPDGSNFTLKIRSTKLEDSAMYFCASRLRGDGSYEQYFGPGTRLTVT.

The gene calls are TRBV12-3 or TRBV12-4 and TRBJ1-1; no definite D call. V lost 2 bases, J lost 3 bases, and 7 bases lay in between. The CDR3 is 13 amino acids. CDR3 residues: CASSLPGDTEAFF. Here the CDR3 DNA reads TGTGCCAGCAGTTTACCGGGCGACACTGAAGCTTTCTTT.

The chain uses TRBV5-1 and TRBJ2-7, with D perhaps being TRBD1 or TRBD2 (5 bases each). CDR1 is SGHRS and CDR2 is YFSETQ in the germline V gene. The germline V and J ends were trimmed by 1 base and 5 bases, with 7 bases remaining between them. The CDR3 is 12 residues long. The CDR3 is CASSLRGDEQYF. CDR3 coding DNA: TGCGCCAGCAGCTTGAGAGGGGACGAGCAGTACTTC.

This chain uses TRBV20-1 with TRBJ2-7, with 7 bases matching TRBD1. This CDR3 is built from 16 residues. Germline lookup yields CDR1 DFQATT and CDR2 SNEGSKA (reference sequence). The V gene end was trimmed by 3 bases and the J gene end by 6 bases; junction bases not matched to a gene: 17. This CDR3 reads CSASVLAAGGHSEQYF. The CDR3 DNA reads as TGCAGTGCTAGTGTTCTGGCGGCAGGGGGACACTCCGAGCAGTACTTC.

This chain links TRBV15 with TRBJ2-7; no definite D call. This CDR3 is built from 15 residues. Germline V lookup: CDR1 LNHNV, CDR2 YYDKDF (reference sequence). Trimming stripped 0 bases from V and 0 bases from J, with 9 bases between. The CDR3 DNA follows: TGTGCCACCAGCAGAGATCGGCTCCCCTCCTACGAGCAGTACTTC. Amino acids: CATSRDRLPSYEQYF.

The chain couples TRBV12-5 to TRBJ2-7, with 11 bases lining up with TRBD1. Germline V gives CDR1 LGHNT, CDR2 FRNRAP. The CDR3 is 14 amino acids. Trimming took 6 bases from V and 3 from J; bases not matched to a gene: 4. The CDR3 nucleotides are TGTGCTAGTGGCCCCGGGACAGGGGGCTACGAGCAGTACTTC. This encodes CASGPGTGGYEQYF.

This chain links TRBV19 with TRBJ2-7; 10 nucleotides agree with TRBD1. Germline loops: CDR1 LNHDA, CDR2 SQIVND (reference sequence). V shed 4 bases and J 4 bases; nucleotides not matched to a gene: 4. The length of the CDR3 is 14 residues. The CDR3 DNA reads TGTGCCAGTAGTACCGGACAGGGGGGGTACGAGCAGTACTTC. Its protein product is CASSTGQGGYEQYF.

This chain links TRBV14 with TRBJ1-1; perhaps TRBD1 as D (5 bases). Germline V CDR1 and CDR2: SGHDN, FVKESK. Trimming removed 1 base at V and 5 bases at J, with 11 bases between. This CDR3 contains 14 residues. CDR3 residues: CASSQVTGGTEAFF. The CDR3 DNA follows: TGTGCCAGCAGCCAAGTGACCGGGGGGACTGAAGCTTTCTTT.

The genes are TRBV23-1 and TRBJ2-3; D possibly corresponds to TRBD1 (6 bases). TRBV23-1 is sorted into the ORF group, with uncertain function. V was clipped by 0 bases and J by 6 bases, with 16 bases between them. The CDR3 has 16 residues. The CDR3 is CASSQSKQGIMDTQYF. DNA of the CDR3: TGCGCCAGCAGTCAATCCAAACAGGGTATTATGGATACGCAGTATTTT.

The chain couples TRBV27 to TRBJ1-2, with a possible D match to TRBD1 (5 bases). The V gene lost 0 bases and the J gene lost 2 bases, with 7 bases spanning the gap. CDR1 and CDR2 (germline): MNHEY, SMNVEV (reference sequence). CDR3 length equals 14 residues. The CDR3 region has the DNA TGTGCCAGCAGTTTATCCCGGGGGAACTATGGCTACACCTTC. Its translation: CASSLSRGNYGYTF.

The chain employs TRBV29-1 and TRBJ2-5, with D possibly being TRBD1 or TRBD2 (5 bases each). The CDR3 runs to 13 residues. V shed 8 bases and J shed 0 bases, with 13 bases lying between them. CDR1 SQVTM and CDR2 ANQGSEA come from the germline V gene. This CDR3 is CSTTGTNQETQYF. The CDR3 coding sequence is TGCAGCACCACCGGGACGAACCAAGAGACCCAGTACTTC.

This clonotype was recorded only once. This chain links TRBV2 with TRBJ1-2; TRBD1 aligns across 7 bases. V shed 6 bases and J 8 bases; nucleotides not matched to a gene: 9. Germline CDR1 reads SNHLY; CDR2 reads FYNNEI. This CDR3 is 13 amino acids long. The DNA of the CDR3 is TGTGCCAGCAGGGATAAGACAGGGCAAGGCTACACCTTC. Translated, it gives CASRDKTGQGYTF.

The V call is TRBV24-1, the J call TRBJ1-1; 9 bases are a match to TRBD1. Germline lookup yields CDR1 KGHDR and CDR2 SFDVKD. V lost 4 bases and J lost 3; bases outside the gene matches: 5. The CDR3 sequence is 15 residues long. CDR3 protein: CATSEYRGQDTEAFF. In DNA form, the CDR3 reads TGTGCCACCAGTGAGTACAGGGGGCAGGACACTGAAGCTTTCTTT.

The chain joins TRBV30 to TRBJ1-2; D gene ambiguous. CDR3 length equals 15 residues. Trimming removed 0 bases from V and 0 bases from J, with 11 bases in between. CDR1 is GTSNPN and CDR2 is SVGIG in the germline V gene (reference sequence). The CDR3 region has the DNA TGTGCCTGGAGTGTGAATTCCCGAACTAACTATGGCTACACCTTC. It is translated as CAWSVNSRTNYGYTF.